The source of this T cell receptor (beta chain) is a study of blood T cell repertoires in COVID-19. Study-level information: From the United States, Italy and Spain came samples of acute and convalescent COVID-19.

The repertoire was sequenced with immunoSEQ multiplex PCR; TCRdb's copy has only in-frame clones and lacks some. The sample lists about 240,000 clones; roughly 90% were seen once. CDR1 and CDR2 (germline): SGHRS, YFSETQ. The CDR3 covers 15 residues. Trimming shortened V by 0 bases and J by 4 bases, and 11 bases separated the two germline ends. The specimen sequenced was peripheral blood. The V call is TRBV5-1, the J call TRBJ1-5; D is unclear. The receptor was derived from a man aged 55 to 69 who had recovered from COVID-19. In DNA, the CDR3 is TGCGCCAGCAGCTTGGACAACCCTAGAAATCAGCCCCAGCATTTT. Translation: CASSLDNPRNQPQHF. The full variable domain, in which reference TRBV5-1 and TRBJ1-5 provide the parts outside the CDR3, is KAGVTQTPRYLIKTRGQQVTLSCSPISGHRSVSWYQQTPGQGLQFLFEYFSETQRNKGNFPGRFSGRQFSNSRSEMNVSTLELGDSALYLCASSLDNPRNQPQHFGDGTRLSIL.